This TCR beta chain was sequenced in a study of long-term antiretroviral therapy in people with HIV. This clone was recorded a few times. This CDR3 region has 12 residues. Looked up from germline, CDR1 is SEHNR and CDR2 is FQNEAQ (reference sequence). Trimming pared 3 bases from V and 8 bases from J, leaving 10 bases between. Investigators performed immunoSEQ version v3.0 at survey level. The assay was immunoSEQ multiplex PCR, and TCRdb's table has in-frame clones only and misses some. Found here are fewer than 20,000 clones, around 75% of them singletons; the top ten hold roughly 15%. Material: unsorted PBMCs, obtained 1.5 years before starting antiretroviral therapy. The sequence was obtained from a woman in her forties or fifties with HIV. The chain carries TRBV7-9 and TRBJ1-2; D remains unclear. CDR3 protein: CASSFAGEGYTF. The CDR3 nucleotides read TGTGCCAGCAGCTTCGCCGGGGAAGGCTACACCTTC.